These T cell receptor beta chains were read from a single sample in a study of blood T cell repertoires in COVID-19. This table comes from immunoSEQ multiplex PCR, and its TCRdb copy is limited to in-frame clones, with some not included. The table lists around 30,000 clones, 75% to 90% of them singletons, with about 1.9% in the top ten. Sequencing used peripheral blood. All receptors come from a man aged 50-59 years with active or convalescent COVID-19. Both conserved end residues are part of each CDR3. A D gene is named only where the DNA matches it firmly. Some rows have no size entry. The others give once, few or many, or a class for an expanded clone.

J gene	D gene	V gene	clone size	CDR3 DNA	CDR3 protein
TRBJ1-1	TRBD1	TRBV7-9	-	TGTGCCAGCAGCCCCGGACAGGGGGTTGACACTGAAGCTTTCTTT	CASSPGQGVDTEAFF
TRBJ2-5	TRBD1	TRBV24-1	-	TGTGCCACCAGTGATCGACAGGGAAAAGAGACCCAGTACTTC	CATSDRQGKETQYF
TRBJ1-1	-	TRBV4-2	-	TGTGCCAGCAGCCGAGCCTTGGGGGGGATTACCACTGAAGCTTTCTTT	CASSRALGGITTEAFF
TRBJ1-2	TRBD1	TRBV6-2/TRBV6-3	-	TGTGCCAGCAGTCTTCCGGACAGGGTCTATGGCTACACCTTC	CASSLPDRVYGYTF
TRBJ2-1	-	TRBV27	-	TGTGCCAGCAGTTTATCCCTGGCCCGATACAATGAGCAGTTCTTC	CASSLSLARYNEQFF
TRBJ1-3	-	TRBV27	-	TGTGCCAGCAGCCCCTGGCAGGGCAAGGGATGGTCAAACACCATATATTTT	CASSPWQGKGWSNTIYF
TRBJ2-7	-	TRBV5-1	-	TGCGCCAGCAGCGGCCCTTACAGCTACGAGCAGTACTTC	CASSGPYSYEQYF
TRBJ2-3	-	TRBV11-2	-	TGTGCCAGCAGCCTTCGCGGGGGACACTTCACAGATACGCAGTATTTT	CASSLRGGHFTDTQYF
TRBJ1-3	-	TRBV21-1	-	TGTGCCAGCAGCAAGGGAGGGTCTGGAAACACCATATATTTT	CASSKGGSGNTIYF
TRBJ2-7	-	TRBV27	-	TGTGCCAGCAGTTTTGGAGGCGAGCAGTACTTC	CASSFGGEQYF
TRBJ2-3	TRBD1	TRBV20-1	-	TGCAGTGCTAGTAGAGACAGGGGATCTCGGGATACGCAGTATTTT	CSASRDRGSRDTQYF
TRBJ1-1	TRBD1	TRBV5-1	once	TGCGCCAGCAGCGATTGGGCGACAGGGCAGAACACTGAAGCTTTCTTT	CASSDWATGQNTEAFF
TRBJ2-2	TRBD2	TRBV24-1	-	TGTGCCACCAGTGATTTGCACACTAGCGGAACCGGGGAGCTGTTTTTT	CATSDLHTSGTGELFF
TRBJ2-1	TRBD2	TRBV4-1	-	TGCGCCAGCAGCCAAGAGGGACTAGCGGGATATAGTTATCGGGGCAATGAGCAGTTCTTC	CASSQEGLAGYSYRGNEQFF
TRBJ2-1	-	TRBV29-1	-	TGCAGCGTTTACTGGAGCTACAATGAGCAGTTCTTC	CSVYWSYNEQFF
TRBJ2-7	TRBD1	TRBV18	few	TGTGCCAGCTCCCCGGAGGACAGGGTCCACGAGCAGTACTTC	CASSPEDRVHEQYF
TRBJ2-7	TRBD2	TRBV13	once	TGTGCCAGCAGCTCGATGAGCGGGAGAGGGCTAGGGGAGCAGTACTTC	CASSSMSGRGLGEQYF
TRBJ2-1	-	TRBV4-1	-	TGCGCCAGCAGCCAATCAGTTTTCGGGACCTACAATGAGCAGTTCTTC	CASSQSVFGTYNEQFF
TRBJ1-4	-	TRBV18	-	TGTGCCAGCTCACTGGAGAGGGCTGAAAAACTGTTTTTT	CASSLERAEKLFF
TRBJ1-1	-	TRBV19	-	TGTGCCAGTAGCCGGGGGGTAGGGACTGAAGCTTTCTTT	CASSRGVGTEAFF
TRBJ2-5	-	TRBV5-1	-	TGCGCCAGCAGCCCGTGGGGGCGAGAGACCCAGTACTTC	CASSPWGRETQYF
TRBJ2-3	TRBD2	TRBV11-1	-	TGTGCCAGCAGCCTCCATAGCGGGAGAGGGGCAGATACGCAGTATTTT	CASSLHSGRGADTQYF
TRBJ1-3	TRBD1	TRBV15	once	TGTGCCACCAGCAGAGGACAGGGGATTAACGCTGGAAACACCATATATTTT	CATSRGQGINAGNTIYF
TRBJ2-7	TRBD1	TRBV7-2	-	TGTGCCAGCAGCTTGGGGACAGGGTTCATGTGGGGGTACGAGCAGTACTTC	CASSLGTGFMWGYEQYF
TRBJ2-7	-	TRBV7-9	-	TGTGCCAGCAGCTCCGACGGGGGACTCTACGAGCAGTACTTC	CASSSDGGLYEQYF
TRBJ2-7	TRBD2	TRBV7-6	few	TGTGCCAGCAGCTTACGCGACGGGAGGAATCGCTACGAGCAGTACTTC	CASSLRDGRNRYEQYF
TRBJ1-3	-	TRBV7-3	few	TGTGCCAGCAGCTTAACGGGGAGTGGAAACACCATATATTTT	CASSLTGSGNTIYF
TRBJ2-1	-	TRBV19	-	TGTGCCAGTAGGCCCCGCGGGGCCCCCTACAATGAGCAGTTCTTC	CASRPRGAPYNEQFF
TRBJ2-4	-	TRBV2	-	TGTGCCAGCAGAAACCCCGGTAGAGCCAAAAACATTCAGTACTTC	CASRNPGRAKNIQYF
TRBJ2-7	-	TRBV7-9	-	TGTGCCAGCAGCTTGGACATGTACCCCTACGAGCAGTACTTC	CASSLDMYPYEQYF
TRBJ2-3	TRBD2	TRBV19	-	TGTGCCAGTCGACTAGCGGGTTCCTATACGCAGTATTTT	CASRLAGSYTQYF
TRBJ2-7	-	TRBV11-2	once	TGTGCCAGCAGCTTAGACTTAGTTCTTGGGAGCGGCGAGCAGTACTTC	CASSLDLVLGSGEQYF
TRBJ2-7	-	TRBV6-2/TRBV6-3	-	TGTGCCAGCAGTTACACCGGCGAGCAGTACTTC	CASSYTGEQYF
TRBJ2-5	-	TRBV9	-	TGTGCCAGCAGCGTCGGGGGAACTCAAGAGACCCAGTACTTC	CASSVGGTQETQYF
TRBJ2-7	TRBD2	TRBV5-4	-	TGTGCCAGCAGCTCCTCTAGCGGGGCCGGCGAGCAGTACTTC	CASSSSSGAGEQYF
TRBJ1-5	-	TRBV19	-	TGTGCCAGTAGTATATTCCTAGACAATCAGCCCCAGCATTTT	CASSIFLDNQPQHF
TRBJ1-1	TRBD1	TRBV27	-	TGTGCCAGCAGTTTATCGACAGGGAATACCCTTGCTTTCTTT	CASSLSTGNTLAFF
TRBJ2-1	TRBD2	TRBV4-1	once	TGCGCCAGCAGCCGTGTAGCGGGAGGTCGCGACAATGAGCAGTTCTTC	CASSRVAGGRDNEQFF
TRBJ2-1	-	TRBV27	-	TGTGCCAGCAGCCTAATGGGGGGCTCCTACAATGAGCAGTTCTTC	CASSLMGGSYNEQFF
TRBJ2-2	TRBD1	TRBV5-1	-	TGCGCCAGCAGCTTGGGGACAGGGGCCGGGGAGCTGTTTTTT	CASSLGTGAGELFF
TRBJ2-3	-	TRBV28	-	TGTGCCACCCAAATCGCAGAAGATACGCAGTATTTT	CATQIAEDTQYF
TRBJ1-2	TRBD1	TRBV15	-	TGTGCCACCAGCAGAGGGACAGGGGCTAACTATGGCTACACCTTC	CATSRGTGANYGYTF